These 20 T cell receptor beta chains originate from one sample sequenced in a study of blood T cell repertoires in COVID-19. Data came from immunoSEQ multiplex PCR; TCRdb stores just in-frame clones and leaves some out. This table holds some 150,000 clones, roughly 84% found once. Sequencing was done on a sample of peripheral blood. These receptors originate from a woman aged 50 to 60 with acute or convalescent COVID-19.

V gene TRBV6-2 or TRBV6-3 combines with J gene TRBJ2-7; D remains ambiguous. Germline lookup yields CDR1 MNHEY and CDR2 SVGEGT. V was pared by 5 bases and J by 2 bases, with 7 bases between. The CDR3 length is 12 residues. CDR3 DNA: TGTGCCAGCAGTGCCCAGACCTACGAGCAGTACTTC. Translated: CASSAQTYEQYF.

The chain is built from TRBV24-1 and TRBJ2-3; a weak D match, TRBD2 (6 bases). Per the germline V gene, CDR1 is KGHDR and CDR2 is SFDVKD. Trimming shortened V by 5 bases and J by 6 bases, and 14 bases separated the two germline ends. The CDR3 has 14 amino acids. CDR3 sequence: CATSVAGYVDTQYF. CDR3 DNA sequence: TGTGCCACCAGTGTTGCGGGGTACGTGGATACGCAGTATTTT.

The V and J genes are TRBV7-9 and TRBJ1-5, with no clear D. Germline assignment: CDR1 SEHNR and CDR2 FQNEAQ (reference sequence). Trimming stripped 1 base from V and 4 bases from J, with 11 bases between. This CDR3 region has 15 residues. CDR3 amino acids: CASSLGNSLNQPQHF. The CDR3 DNA reads TGTGCCAGCAGCTTAGGTAACAGCCTAAATCAGCCCCAGCATTTT.

A remark on this clone: The identical CDR3 is also encoded by other nucleotide sequences in the sample. The chain combines TRBV29-1 with TRBJ1-1; 7 nucleotides line up with TRBD1. The J segment lost 0 bases and the V segment lost 6 bases, leaving 4 bases of the junction unmatched. This CDR3 comprises 13 residues. Germline V gene data show CDR1 as SQVTM and CDR2 as ANQGSEA. The CDR3 loop is CSVGGQLNTEAFF. The CDR3 nucleotides are TGCAGCGTGGGGGGACAGCTGAACACTGAAGCTTTCTTT.

The rearrangement links TRBV10-1 to TRBJ2-4; 7 positions match TRBD1. This CDR3 has 13 residues. Trimming cost V 11 bases and J 6 bases; bases outside gene matches: 10. Per germline, CDR1 WNHNN and CDR2 SYGVQD (reference sequence). The CDR3 bases are TGCGCCGGCCACAGGGGAAGCACAAACATTCAGTACTTC. As protein: CAGHRGSTNIQYF.

This chain links TRBV4-2 with TRBJ1-1, with D maybe TRBD1 (5 bases). The V and J ends lost 0 bases and 7 bases respectively, with 18 bases between them. CDR1 is LGHNA, CDR2 YNFKEQ, per germline. The CDR3 is made up of 16 amino acids. The CDR3 loop is CASSQEGRQGFIEAFF. DNA of the CDR3: TGTGCCAGCAGCCAAGAAGGTCGCCAGGGATTTATTGAAGCTTTCTTT.

This chain links TRBV7-2 with TRBJ1-6; D is unresolved. The CDR3 covers 14 residues. Germline values: CDR1 SGHTA, CDR2 FQGNSA. V shed 5 bases and J shed 10 bases, with 15 bases lying between them. The CDR3, as DNA: TGTGCCAGCAGCCCCCGAGCGTTAGGATCACCCCTCCACTTT. It codes for CASSPRALGSPLHF.

V is TRBV7-8 and J is TRBJ1-1, with 10 nucleotides matching TRBD1. Germline lookup yields CDR1 SGHVS and CDR2 FQNEAQ. There are 17 residues in the CDR3. The V gene end was trimmed by 5 bases and the J gene end by 5 bases; junction bases not matched to a gene: 14. CDR3 nucleotides: TGTGCCAGCAGCATACAGGGACAGGGGACACTAATAACTGAAGCTTTCTTT. It is translated as CASSIQGQGTLITEAFF.

J is TRBJ2-3 and V is TRBV12-5; the D is unclear. The CDR3 is made up of 12 amino acids. The ends were cut back, 5 bases at V and 3 bases at J, with 6 bases in the middle. Germline CDR1 reads LGHNT; CDR2 reads FRNRAP. Written as DNA, the CDR3 is TGTGCTAGTGGTCTAAATACAGATACGCAGTATTTT. Translation: CASGLNTDTQYF.

V is TRBV14 and J is TRBJ1-6, with D hard to call. The CDR3 sequence is 16 residues long. Germline CDR1 is SGHDN and CDR2 is FVKESK. V was trimmed by 4 bases and J by 0 bases, leaving 10 bases between them. The CDR3 here is CASSPNVGSYNSPLHF. CDR3 nucleotides: TGTGCCAGCAGCCCCAACGTCGGCTCCTATAATTCACCCCTCCACTTT.

The rearrangement joins TRBV7-2 to TRBJ2-7, with 11 bases lining up with TRBD2. J gave up 6 bases and V 0 bases, and 7 bases lay outside the gene matches. Germline assignment: CDR1 SGHTA and CDR2 FQGNSA. The CDR3 contains 16 residues. In nucleotides, the CDR3 is TGTGCCAGCAGCTTAGCCCTAGCGGGGGGCCGCGGCGAGCAGTACTTC. As protein: CASSLALAGGRGEQYF.

CDR3: CASSFLGSVGKNIQYF. DNA for the CDR3: TGTGCCAGCAGTTTCTTAGGGAGCGTCGGCAAAAACATTCAGTACTTC. The gene calls are TRBV28 and TRBJ2-4; a possible D gene is TRBD2 (5 bases). CDR3 length: 16 amino acids. V was cut by 3 bases and J by 3 bases, with 15 bases left in between. Germline values: CDR1 MDHEN, CDR2 SYDVKM.

The chain employs TRBV11-2 and TRBJ1-5, with D unresolved. Germline assignment: CDR1 SGHAT and CDR2 FQNNGV. V lost 3 bases to trimming and J lost 2 bases, with 5 bases between them. The CDR3 is 13 residues long. This chain's CDR3 is CASSFTRNQPQHF. Here the CDR3 DNA reads TGTGCCAGCAGCTTCACACGCAATCAGCCCCAGCATTTT.

In this sample, this clone turned up once. The chain employs TRBV10-3 and TRBJ2-7; D uncertain. The CDR3 totals 15 residues. Trimming cost V 8 bases and J 0 bases, with 17 bases left between them. Germline V lookup: CDR1 ENHRY, CDR2 SYGVKD. The CDR3 here is CAIGSGASSSYEQYF. Here the CDR3 DNA reads TGTGCCATCGGGTCTGGAGCGTCAAGCTCCTACGAGCAGTACTTC.

V gene TRBV24-1 combines with J gene TRBJ1-1, with a possible D match to TRBD1 (5 bases). Trimming removed 2 bases at V and 1 base at J, with 13 bases between. This CDR3 contains 16 residues. Germline CDR1 reads KGHDR; CDR2 reads SFDVKD. The CDR3 is CATSDSAGPENTEAFF. DNA of the CDR3: TGTGCCACCAGTGATTCCGCGGGACCCGAGAACACTGAAGCTTTCTTT.

This CDR3 reads CASRRQGLVNTIYF. CDR3 nucleotide sequence: TGTGCCAGCAGACGACAGGGTCTGGTAAACACCATATATTTT. The chain joins TRBV5-8 to TRBJ1-3, with 7 bases that match TRBD1. The V and J ends lost 5 bases and 6 bases, in that order; junction bases with no gene match: 8. The CDR3 runs 14 residues. CDR1 is SGHTS, CDR2 YDEGEE, per germline.

This rearrangement joins TRBV20-1 to TRBJ2-1, with 13 bases aligning to TRBD2. J gave up 7 bases and V 3 bases, and 9 bases lay outside the gene matches. The CDR3 is 16 amino acids. Germline CDR1 is DFQATT and CDR2 is SNEGSKA (reference sequence). CDR3 protein: CSASRLAGGARNEQFF. The CDR3, as DNA: TGCAGTGCTAGTCGACTAGCGGGAGGAGCCAGGAATGAGCAGTTCTTC.

The J gene is TRBJ2-7, the V gene TRBV28; 7 bases map to TRBD2. The germline gives CDR1 MDHEN, CDR2 SYDVKM. V shed 6 bases and J 1 base; nucleotides not matched to a gene: 9. The CDR3 loop spans 15 amino acids. CDR3 loop: CASSGGSLNSYEQYF. The DNA of the CDR3 is TGTGCCAGCAGCGGGGGGTCCTTAAATTCCTACGAGCAGTACTTC.

This chain joins TRBV19 and TRBJ1-5; 7 positions match TRBD1. Germline V gene sequence: CDR1 LNHDA, CDR2 SQIVND (reference sequence). The junction had 5 bases not matched to a gene; V was cut back by 6 bases and J by 0 bases. CDR3 length: 15 amino acids. CDR3 sequence (DNA): TGTGCCAGTAGATTAGACAGGGCTAGCAATCAGCCCCAGCATTTT. Protein product: CASRLDRASNQPQHF.

The genes are TRBV19 and TRBJ2-3; 8 nucleotides align to TRBD2. CDR1 and CDR2 from the germline V gene are LNHDA and SQIVND (reference sequence). Trimming removed 6 bases from V and 3 bases from J; junction bases left unmatched: 11. This CDR3 is 16 amino acids long. Here the CDR3 DNA reads TGTGCCAGTAGCCCCACCAGCGGGGGATCAACAGATACGCAGTATTTT. This gives the protein CASSPTSGGSTDTQYF.